This T cell receptor (beta chain) was observed in a study of shared clonotypes between healthy human individuals. Study results and limitations: Large depth notwithstanding, sorted-subset sequencing proved incomplete by rarefaction.

Some clones are missing from TCRdb's copy, which holds only in-frame ones; the method was immunoSEQ multiplex PCR. The sample lists 2 million to 2.5 million clones, roughly 93% seen once, with 0.35% to 0.45% in the top ten. With respect to this clone: The antigen is unknown.

The CDR3 contains 19 residues. Germline V gives CDR1 WNHNN, CDR2 SYGVQD (reference sequence). V shed 4 bases and J shed 1 base, with 24 bases lying between them. Sequencing was done on a sample of naive CD4+ T cells from PBMCs. Subset: CD45RA+ positively selected. The clonotype comes from a man between 18 and 35 years old in good health. Some clones in this sample may be carry-over from other donors' samples. The chain links TRBV10-1 to TRBJ2-3; D is unresolved. The CDR3 sequence is CASSGSLRPLIEGTDTQYF. Here the CDR3 DNA reads TGCGCCAGCAGTGGAAGTCTTCGACCCCTCATCGAAGGCACAGATACGCAGTATTTT.